This T cell receptor (beta chain) was sequenced for a study of tumor and adjacent non-tumor tissue in lung cancer. Study-wide context: Patients were aged 31 to 76, 9 to 10 men and roughly five women, stage I to III. Study-level points and caveats: Normal lung showed higher cumulative top 100 clone frequency than tumor. TCR diversity was significantly greater in tumor than normal lung tissue.

A modified ARM-PCR protocol with three rounds of nested PCR amplified TCRbeta. One entry per CDR3 protein, called by TCRdb with MiXCR from the multiplex PCR reads. The data show 90,000 to 100,000 distinct CDR3 sequences, about 80% seen once. The CDR3 spans 13 residues, counting both ends. The germline CDR1 and CDR2 sequences are SQVTM and ANQGSEA. No cell sorting was done before RNA was extracted from the tissue. The normal lung tissue was taken more than 3 cm from the tumor edge. Between August and November 2014, newly diagnosed, chemotherapy-naive lung cancer patients underwent thoracic surgery in China. This clonotype appeared a single time. Its antigen is currently unknown. This CDR3 is missing its conserved last phenylalanine or tryptophan, likely due to a read error. The DNA is left out, because the CDR3 cannot be placed on it with certainty; the CDR3 is given as TCRdb lists it.

This TCR was sampled from a man aged 60-69 years with small cell lung cancer. The V call is TRBV29-1, the J call TRBJ2-1; the table gives TRBD2 as D, unverified against the DNA. The sample was distant non-tumor lung tissue. CDR3 sequence: CSVGTSGYNEQFL.